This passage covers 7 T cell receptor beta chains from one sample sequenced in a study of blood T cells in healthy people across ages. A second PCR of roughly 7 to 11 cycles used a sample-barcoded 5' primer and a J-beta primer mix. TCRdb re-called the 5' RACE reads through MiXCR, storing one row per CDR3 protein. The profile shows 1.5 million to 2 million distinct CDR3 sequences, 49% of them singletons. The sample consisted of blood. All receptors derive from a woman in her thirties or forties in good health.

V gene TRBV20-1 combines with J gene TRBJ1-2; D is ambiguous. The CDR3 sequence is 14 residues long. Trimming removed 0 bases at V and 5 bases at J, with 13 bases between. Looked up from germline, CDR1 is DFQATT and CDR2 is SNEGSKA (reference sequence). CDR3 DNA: TGCAGTGCTAGAGATATGGTTCGGAATTATGGCTACACCTTC. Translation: CSARDMVRNYGYTF.

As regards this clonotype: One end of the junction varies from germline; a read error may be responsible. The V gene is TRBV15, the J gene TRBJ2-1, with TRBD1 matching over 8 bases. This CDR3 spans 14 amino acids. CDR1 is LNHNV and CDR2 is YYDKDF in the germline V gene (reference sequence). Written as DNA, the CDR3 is TGTGCCACCGGCAGAGGCGACAGGGGCGATGAGCAGTTCTTC. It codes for CATGRGDRGDEQFF.

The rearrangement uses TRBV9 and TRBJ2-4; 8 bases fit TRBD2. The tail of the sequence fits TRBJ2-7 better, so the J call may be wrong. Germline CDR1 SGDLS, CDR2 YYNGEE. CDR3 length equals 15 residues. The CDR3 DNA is TGTGCCAGCAGCGTACGACTAGCGTCCCCCTACGAGCAGTACTTC. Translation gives CASSVRLASPYEQYF.

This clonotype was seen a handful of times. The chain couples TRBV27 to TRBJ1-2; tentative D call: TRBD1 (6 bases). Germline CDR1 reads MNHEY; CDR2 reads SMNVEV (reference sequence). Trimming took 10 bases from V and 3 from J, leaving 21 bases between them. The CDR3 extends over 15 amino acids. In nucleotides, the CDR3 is TGTGCCACCTTGCCGAGGGGGGGGCGCGACTATGGCTACACCTTC. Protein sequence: CATLPRGGRDYGYTF.

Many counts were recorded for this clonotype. The CDR3 DNA reads as TGTGCCAGCAGCCAGTTTTCGCAGGGTAGCTCCTACAATGAGCAGTTCTTC. The encoded protein is CASSQFSQGSSYNEQFF. The V and J genes are TRBV7-8 and TRBJ2-1; tentatively, D is TRBD1 (5 bases). Trimming stripped 5 bases from V and 0 bases from J, with 17 bases between. Per germline, CDR1 SGHVS and CDR2 FQNEAQ. The length of the CDR3 is 17 residues.

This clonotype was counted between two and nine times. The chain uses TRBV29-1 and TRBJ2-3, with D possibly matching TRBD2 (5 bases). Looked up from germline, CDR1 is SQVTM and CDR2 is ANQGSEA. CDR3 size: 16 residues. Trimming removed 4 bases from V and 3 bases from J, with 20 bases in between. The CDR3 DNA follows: TGCAGCGTTGGGTCCGGAGTAGCGATTAATACAGATACGCAGTATTTT. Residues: CSVGSGVAINTDTQYF.

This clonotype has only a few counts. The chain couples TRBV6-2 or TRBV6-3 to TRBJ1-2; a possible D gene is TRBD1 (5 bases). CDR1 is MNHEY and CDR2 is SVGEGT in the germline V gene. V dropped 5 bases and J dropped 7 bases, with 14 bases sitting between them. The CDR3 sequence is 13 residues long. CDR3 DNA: TGTGCCAGCAGTCTGGGGCGGTCCAGTGGCTACACCTTC. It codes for CASSLGRSSGYTF.